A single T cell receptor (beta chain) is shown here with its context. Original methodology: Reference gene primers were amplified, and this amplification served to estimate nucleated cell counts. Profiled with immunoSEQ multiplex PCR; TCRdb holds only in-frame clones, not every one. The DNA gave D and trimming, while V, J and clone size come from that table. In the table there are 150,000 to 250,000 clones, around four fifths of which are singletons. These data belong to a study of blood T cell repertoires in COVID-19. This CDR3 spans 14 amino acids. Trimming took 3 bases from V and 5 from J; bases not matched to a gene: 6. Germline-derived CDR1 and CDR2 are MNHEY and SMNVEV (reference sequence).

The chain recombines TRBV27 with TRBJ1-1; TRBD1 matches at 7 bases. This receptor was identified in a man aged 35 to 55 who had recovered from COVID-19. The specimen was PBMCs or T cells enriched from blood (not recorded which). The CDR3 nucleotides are TGTGCCAGCAGTTTTGGGCAGGGGGTTACTGAAGCTTTCTTT. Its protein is CASSFGQGVTEAFF.